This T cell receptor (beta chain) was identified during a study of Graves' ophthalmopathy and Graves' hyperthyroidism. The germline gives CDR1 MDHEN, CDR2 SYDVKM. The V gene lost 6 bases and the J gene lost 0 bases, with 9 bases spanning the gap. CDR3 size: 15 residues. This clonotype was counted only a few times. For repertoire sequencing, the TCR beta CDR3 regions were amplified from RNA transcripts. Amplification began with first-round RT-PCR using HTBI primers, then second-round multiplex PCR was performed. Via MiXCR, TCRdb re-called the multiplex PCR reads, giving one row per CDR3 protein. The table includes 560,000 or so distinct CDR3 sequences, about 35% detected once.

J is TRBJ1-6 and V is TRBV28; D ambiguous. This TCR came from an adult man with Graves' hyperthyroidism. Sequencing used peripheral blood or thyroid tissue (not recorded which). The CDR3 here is CASSPQSSYNSPLHF. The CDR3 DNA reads TGTGCCAGCAGCCCTCAGAGCTCCTATAATTCACCCCTCCACTTT.